The TCR beta chain described here comes from a study of T cells in Graves' hyperthyroidism and ophthalmopathy. Hyperthyroidism was newly diagnosed in patients aged 18 to 65 (duration under 2 months). On the basis of clinical symptoms, serum thyroxine and TRAb, thyroid ultrasound and orbital computed tomography, diagnoses were made. The germline V gene has CDR1 SGHVS and CDR2 FQNEAQ. The length of the CDR3 is 14 residues. The junction had 7 bases not matched to a gene; V was cut back by 5 bases and J by 9 bases. The sample holds a few counts of this clonotype. Its antigen is undetermined. Regarding the study as a whole: Onset of ophthalmopathy came a median around 7.1 months after the model predicted it. Also found in blood were most expanded thyroid clonotypes above 0.001.

Amplification of TCR beta CDR3 regions used RNA as the template. Researchers ran a first-round RT-PCR on the TCR CDR3 using the HTBI primer set. One entry per CDR3 protein results from TCRdb running MiXCR on the multiplex PCR reads. The sample lists hundreds of thousands of distinct CDR3 sequences; 12% to 15% were seen once. The chain couples TRBV7-8 to TRBJ2-7; TRBD2 matches at 13 bases. The sequencing input was blood. This receptor was obtained from a woman aged 18 to 35 with Graves' hyperthyroidism. The CDR3 sequence: CASSKGLAGSRQYF. The CDR3 DNA is TGTGCCAGCAGCAAGGGACTAGCGGGATCTCGGCAGTACTTC.